This entry features one T cell receptor beta chain sequence. The target antigen is unknown. The sample is drawn from a study of a mutant IDH1 vaccine in newly diagnosed glioma. The overall study: Treated patients comprised roughly 60% males and approximately 38% females, mean age around 40 years. Therapy received beforehand was radiotherapy, temozolomide, or both, with most patients given both.

Germline CDR1 is SGDLS and CDR2 is YYNGEE. V dropped 5 bases and J dropped 0; count of bases not matched to a gene: 10. The CDR3 length is 18 residues. Findings of the study overall: There were vaccine-induced immune responses in around 94% of the patients.

Libraries were prepared by immunoSEQ multiplex PCR; TCRdb keeps only in-frame clonotypes and omits some of them. The table records almost 95,000 clones, over 85% of them present only once. The time point is: week 47, end of study. Vaccine doses each comprised 300 ug of mutant IDH1 20-mer peptide, with topical imiquimod. The chain links TRBV9 to TRBJ2-6; 8 nucleotides line up with TRBD1. This clonotype was obtained from a woman in her 50s with glioma. The material sequenced was PBMCs, taken from a glioma patient whose treatment included an IDH1 peptide vaccine. CDR3 sequence (DNA): TGTGCCAGCAGGGACAGGGCGGGCACTTTCTCTGGGGCCAACGTCCTGACTTTC. Its protein is CASRDRAGTFSGANVLTF. The entire variable domain, with the rest obtained from reference TRBV9 and TRBJ2-6, is as follows: DSGVTQTPKHLITATGQRVTLRCSPRSGDLSVYWYQQSLDQGLQFLIQYYNGEERAKGNILERFSAQQFPDLHSELNLSSLELGDSALYFCASRDRAGTFSGANVLTFGAGSRLTVL.